This T cell receptor beta chain was profiled in a study of cytomegalovirus exposure and HLA in healthy donors. As concerns this clone: Antigen unknown.

The donors formed part of the approximately 130-subject validation cohort, distinct from the roughly 640-subject first cohort. The assay was immunoSEQ multiplex PCR, and TCRdb's table has in-frame clones only and misses some. The sample records about 180,000 clones, less than 85% being singletons. The CDR3 runs 14 residues. V lost 4 bases and J lost 8; bases outside the gene matches: 6. The germline V gene encodes CDR1 KGHSH and CDR2 LQKENI. General observations from the study: Cytomegalovirus association was assigned to about 150 TCR beta chains. That first-cohort TCR clusters tended to co-occur in the roughly 130 validation repertoires was found in a later analysis.

The sequenced sample was PBMCs. The chain recombines TRBV18 with TRBJ1-2, with 11 bases identical to TRBD1. This clonotype originated in a man between 18 and 35 years old in good health and CMV-seropositive. CDR3 nucleotides: TGTGCCAGCTCACAGGACAGGGGGCGCAGAGGCTACACCTTC. As protein: CASSQDRGRRGYTF.